The present TCR beta chain was sequenced within a study of blood T cell repertoires in COVID-19. All enrollees were roughly 18 to 89 years old and from fewer than 30 US areas. Allocation to cohorts depended on clinical history reported by the participants. The data were produced by immunoSEQ multiplex PCR, yet TCRdb's version contains in-frame clones alone and is incomplete. The table shows nearly 250,000 clones, with 86% occurring only once. The length of the CDR3 is 12 residues. V dropped 6 bases and J dropped 7; count of bases not matched to a gene: 3. The source is a woman between 50 and 59 years old who had recovered from COVID-19. The chain joins TRBV12-3 or TRBV12-4 to TRBJ1-5, with TRBD1 identical over 7 bases. The sample taken for sequencing was PBMCs or T cells enriched from blood (not recorded which). The CDR3 sequence is CASRAGGQPQHF. CDR3 DNA: TGTGCCAGCAGGGCAGGGGGGCAGCCCCAGCATTTT.